This T cell receptor (beta chain) was sequenced during a study of blood T cell repertoires in COVID-19. Background on the study: COVID-19 samples from acute and convalescent phases originated in the United States, Italy and Spain.

The V gene's germline CDR1 is LNHNV and CDR2 YYDKDF (reference sequence). The CDR3 consists of 15 residues. V trimming: 1 base; J trimming: 1 base; junction bases outside the gene matches: 1. TCRdb's copy holds only in-frame clones and misses some; the assay was immunoSEQ multiplex PCR. The profile covers about 190,000 clones, with approximately 84% appearing a single time and 3.2% taken by the ten largest. Source material: PBMCs or T cells enriched from blood (not recorded which). The TCR comes from a woman aged 30 to 39 who had recovered from COVID-19. This chain links TRBV15 with TRBJ1-5, with 7 bases fitting TRBD1. DNA of the CDR3: TGTGCCACCAGCAGAGGCAGGGGGAGCAATCAGCCCCAGCATTTT. This sequence encodes CATSRGRGSNQPQHF.